This TCR beta chain was captured by sequencing in a study of blood T cells in healthy people across ages. Alongside a J-beta primer mix, a sample-barcoded 5' primer served in a second PCR lasting about 6 to 12 cycles. Each TCR beta cDNA got a 12-nucleotide random molecular identifier. In TCRdb, the 5' RACE reads were re-called with MiXCR into one record per CDR3 protein. The sample yields about 640,000 distinct CDR3 sequences, roughly 53% seen once. This clonotype was counted ten times or more. Germline V lookup: CDR1 DFQATT, CDR2 SNEGSKA (reference sequence). J gave up 9 bases and V 0 bases, and 11 bases lay outside the gene matches. There are 16 residues in the CDR3.

The sequencing sample was made of blood. The chain couples TRBV20-1 to TRBJ2-1; 10 bases map to TRBD1. The TCR originated in a man in his sixties in good health. CDR3 protein: CSARDPGDRGRSEQFF. DNA of the CDR3: TGCAGTGCTAGAGATCCAGGGGACAGGGGAAGGTCTGAGCAGTTCTTC.